Listed below are T cell receptor beta chains from one sample, sequenced in a study of blood T cell repertoires in COVID-19. Using immunoSEQ multiplex PCR, the repertoire was profiled, and TCRdb retains in-frame clones only, with some absent. The data hold roughly 700,000 clones, with 90% observed a single time. Sequencing was carried out using peripheral blood. These receptors originate from a woman aged 18-29 years with acute or convalescent COVID-19. The CDR3 runs from the conserved cysteine through the conserved F or W. The D gene is left open where the match is weak. Rows give clone size only sometimes, using once, few, many, or a class for an expanded clone.

v_gene: TRBV2
j_gene: TRBJ1-1
abundance: NA
d_gene: NA
CDR3aa: CASSESGQGTEAFF
CDR3nt: TGTGCCAGCAGTGAATCCGGCCAGGGCACTGAAGCTTTCTTT

v_gene: TRBV6-2/TRBV6-3
j_gene: TRBJ2-2
abundance: NA
d_gene: NA
CDR3aa: CASSYRESGELFF
CDR3nt: TGTGCCAGCAGTTACAGAGAGTCCGGGGAGCTGTTTTTT

v_gene: TRBV5-1
j_gene: TRBJ1-5
abundance: NA
d_gene: NA
CDR3aa: CASSPRGGHQPQHF
CDR3nt: TGCGCCAGCAGCCCCCGGGGGGGGCATCAGCCCCAGCATTTT

v_gene: TRBV7-2
j_gene: TRBJ1-2
abundance: few
d_gene: TRBD1
CDR3aa: CASSPTGEWLDGYTF
CDR3nt: TGTGCCAGCAGCCCGACAGGGGAGTGGTTAGATGGCTACACCTTC

v_gene: TRBV28
j_gene: TRBJ2-3
abundance: NA
d_gene: NA
CDR3aa: CASSLAADTQYF
CDR3nt: TGTGCCAGCAGTTTAGCGGCAGATACGCAGTATTTT

v_gene: TRBV5-6
j_gene: TRBJ2-3
abundance: NA
d_gene: TRBD1
CDR3aa: CASSERQGASTDTQYF
CDR3nt: TGTGCCAGCAGCGAAAGACAGGGAGCATCCACAGATACGCAGTATTTT

v_gene: TRBV7-9
j_gene: TRBJ2-7
abundance: NA
d_gene: NA
CDR3aa: CASKPLAGAYEQYF
CDR3nt: TGTGCCAGCAAACCCCTGGCAGGGGCCTACGAGCAGTACTTC

v_gene: TRBV19
j_gene: TRBJ2-3
abundance: NA
d_gene: NA
CDR3aa: CASSIRGARYTDTQYF
CDR3nt: TGTGCCAGTAGTATTCGGGGGGCACGATACACAGATACGCAGTATTTT

v_gene: TRBV2
j_gene: TRBJ1-6
abundance: NA
d_gene: NA
CDR3aa: CAISRGAVNSPLHF
CDR3nt: TGTGCCATCAGTCGGGGAGCCGTAAATTCACCCCTCCACTTT

v_gene: TRBV27
j_gene: TRBJ1-2
abundance: NA
d_gene: TRBD1
CDR3aa: CASSDRGAYGYTF
CDR3nt: TGTGCCAGCTCGGACAGGGGGGCGTATGGCTACACCTTC

v_gene: TRBV7-9
j_gene: TRBJ1-1
abundance: NA
d_gene: TRBD1
CDR3aa: CASSAPGGTEAFF
CDR3nt: TGTGCCAGCAGCGCCCCAGGGGGAACTGAAGCTTTCTTT

v_gene: TRBV9
j_gene: TRBJ1-1
abundance: NA
d_gene: TRBD1
CDR3aa: CASSPSGTDTEAFF
CDR3nt: TGTGCCAGCAGCCCCTCCGGGACAGACACTGAAGCTTTCTTT

v_gene: TRBV4-1
j_gene: TRBJ1-2
abundance: once
d_gene: TRBD1
CDR3aa: CASSQGATGGVYGYTF
CDR3nt: TGCGCCAGCAGCCAAGGTGCGACAGGGGGCGTCTATGGCTACACCTTC

v_gene: TRBV5-6
j_gene: TRBJ2-3
abundance: NA
d_gene: TRBD2
CDR3aa: CASSLPGLRSDTQYF
CDR3nt: TGTGCCAGCAGCTTGCCGGGACTACGATCAGATACGCAGTATTTT

v_gene: TRBV2
j_gene: TRBJ1-2
abundance: NA
d_gene: NA
CDR3aa: CASTAQGTWPILHGYTF
CDR3nt: TGTGCCAGCACCGCACAGGGAACCTGGCCTATTCTCCATGGCTACACCTTC

v_gene: TRBV5-1
j_gene: TRBJ1-2
abundance: NA
d_gene: TRBD1
CDR3aa: CATTGDRGPYGYTF
CDR3nt: TGCGCCACGACGGGTGACAGGGGGCCCTATGGCTACACCTTC

v_gene: TRBV6-4
j_gene: TRBJ1-2
abundance: NA
d_gene: NA
CDR3aa: CASSDEAGNYGYTF
CDR3nt: TGTGCCAGCAGTGACGAAGCAGGGAACTATGGCTACACCTTC

v_gene: TRBV2
j_gene: TRBJ2-1
abundance: NA
d_gene: NA
CDR3aa: CASSVAAGQFF
CDR3nt: TGTGCCAGCAGTGTGGCAGCGGGGCAGTTCTTC

v_gene: TRBV7-6
j_gene: TRBJ2-1
abundance: once
d_gene: NA
CDR3aa: CASSFIRVGEDEQFF
CDR3nt: TGTGCCAGCAGCTTCATACGGGTCGGGGAGGATGAGCAGTTCTTC

v_gene: TRBV4-1
j_gene: TRBJ2-7
abundance: NA
d_gene: NA
CDR3aa: CASSQDLAGHEQYF
CDR3nt: TGCGCCAGCAGCCAAGATTTGGCAGGGCACGAGCAGTACTTC

v_gene: TRBV9
j_gene: TRBJ1-2
abundance: NA
d_gene: TRBD1
CDR3aa: CASSAGTGGYGYTF
CDR3nt: TGTGCCAGCAGCGCCGGGACAGGGGGCTATGGCTACACCTTC

v_gene: TRBV11-2
j_gene: TRBJ1-1
abundance: NA
d_gene: NA
CDR3aa: CASSNRQLQNTEAFF
CDR3nt: TGTGCCAGCAGCAACAGACAGCTCCAGAACACTGAAGCTTTCTTT

v_gene: TRBV7-9
j_gene: TRBJ1-1
abundance: once
d_gene: TRBD1
CDR3aa: CASSLGQPNTEAFF
CDR3nt: TGTGCCAGCAGCCTGGGACAGCCAAACACTGAAGCTTTCTTT

v_gene: TRBV9
j_gene: TRBJ2-4
abundance: NA
d_gene: NA
CDR3aa: CASSVDPAKNIQYF
CDR3nt: TGTGCCAGCAGCGTAGATCCGGCCAAAAACATTCAGTACTTC

v_gene: TRBV7-9
j_gene: TRBJ1-4
abundance: once
d_gene: TRBD1
CDR3aa: CASSTGTGDEKLFF
CDR3nt: TGTGCCAGCAGCACCGGGACAGGGGACGAAAAACTGTTTTTT